The clone carrying this TCR beta chain appeared many times. Its specificity is not known. Authors' processing steps: Researchers built a distant-metastasis classifier for papillary thyroid cancer that drew on CDR3 differences across clinicopathological groups. With MiXCR, TCRdb called clones anew from the PCR reads. The authors' filters were not applied to this entry. The sample gives approximately 70,000 clones, around 18% of which show up once; roughly 12% is in the top ten. All patients reached thyroid surgery having received no treatment beforehand. The length of the CDR3 is 14 residues. Germline loops: CDR1 MDHEN, CDR2 SYDVKM. V shed 6 bases and J shed 4 bases, with 13 bases lying between them. This specimen belongs to a study of metastatic and nonmetastatic thyroid tumors. About the research overall: Across peripheral blood and tumor or nodule tissue samples taken from malignant and benign thyroid patients, the repertoires were compared with one another. Points from the study as a whole: Patients with malignant thyroid tumors reportedly had significantly higher TCR beta diversity than those with benign nodules, in blood and tumor.

This chain joins TRBV28 and TRBJ1-3, with a possible D match to TRBD1 (5 bases). Sample: blood. The clonotype comes from a female donor with papillary thyroid cancer or a benign thyroid nodule (not recorded which). Some clones in this sample may be carry-over from other donors' samples. CDR3 loop: CASSPGRSGNTIYF. The CDR3 coding sequence is TGTGCCAGCAGCCCAGGGCGTTCGGGAAACACCATATATTTT.